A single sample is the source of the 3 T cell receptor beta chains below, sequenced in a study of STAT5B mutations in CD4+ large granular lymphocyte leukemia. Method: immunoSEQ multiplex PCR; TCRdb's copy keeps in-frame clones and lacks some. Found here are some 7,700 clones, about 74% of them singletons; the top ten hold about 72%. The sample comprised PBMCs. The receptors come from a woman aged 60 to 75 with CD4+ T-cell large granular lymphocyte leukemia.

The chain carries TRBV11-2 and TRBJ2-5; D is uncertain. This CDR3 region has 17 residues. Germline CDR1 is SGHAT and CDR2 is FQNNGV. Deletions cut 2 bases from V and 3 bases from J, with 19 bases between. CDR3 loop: CASSLTGDVFREETQYF. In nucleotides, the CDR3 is TGTGCCAGCAGCTTAACGGGTGATGTGTTCAGAGAAGAGACCCAGTACTTC. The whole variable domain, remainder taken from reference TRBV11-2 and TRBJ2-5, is EAGVAQSPRYKIIEKRQSVAFWCNPISGHATLYWYQQILGQGPKLLIQFQNNGVVDDSQLPKDRFSAERLKGVDSTLKIQPAKLEDSAVYLCASSLTGDVFREETQYFGPGTRLLVL.

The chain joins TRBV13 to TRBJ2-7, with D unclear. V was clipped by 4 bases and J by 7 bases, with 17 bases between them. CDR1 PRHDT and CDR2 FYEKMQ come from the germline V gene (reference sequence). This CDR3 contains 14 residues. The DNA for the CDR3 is TGTGCCAGCAGCTCCCGGACGGCGGTGTGGGAGCAGTACTTC. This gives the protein CASSSRTAVWEQYF.

The CDR3 DNA sequence: TGTGCCAGCAGTTCGGGACTAGGGCTTAGGGATACGCAGTATTTT. It is translated as CASSSGLGLRDTQYF. V usage is TRBV27 and J usage is TRBJ2-3; 8 bases match TRBD2. J lost 6 bases, V lost 4 bases, and 9 bases had no gene match. Germline lookup yields CDR1 MNHEY and CDR2 SMNVEV (reference sequence). The CDR3 covers 15 residues.